These 4 T cell receptor beta chains originate from one sample sequenced in a study of cytomegalovirus exposure and HLA in healthy donors. PCR was performed using 60 Vbeta and 13 Jbeta primers. Sequencing used immunoSEQ multiplex PCR; TCRdb keeps in-frame clones, though not all of them. The sample holds roughly 200,000 clones; approximately 85% are singletons and the top ten take 2% to 2.5%. The sample comprised PBMCs. The source of these receptors is a woman in her forties or fifties in good health and CMV-seronegative.

The rearrangement joins TRBV27 to TRBJ2-1; 8 bases match TRBD1. Germline-derived CDR1 and CDR2 are MNHEY and SMNVEV (reference sequence). V gave up 6 bases and J gave up 1 base; unmatched junction bases: 5. The length of the CDR3 is 15 residues. The CDR3 loop is CASSWDRLSYNEQFF. The CDR3 nucleotides are TGTGCCAGCAGCTGGGACAGGTTATCCTACAATGAGCAGTTCTTC.

The chain uses TRBV7-2 and TRBJ2-7, with TRBD2 as a possible D gene (6 bases). The CDR3 is 15 amino acids. CDR1 and CDR2 (germline): SGHTA, FQGNSA. Trimming stripped 4 bases from V and 4 bases from J, with 17 bases between. The CDR3 coding sequence is TGTGCCAGCAGCTCGCCGGGGCAGGGACTTTACGAGCAGTACTTC. Translation gives CASSSPGQGLYEQYF.

This sequence joins TRBV28 and TRBJ1-1; 10 bases agree with TRBD1. The CDR3 has 17 residues. Germline V gene data show CDR1 as MDHEN and CDR2 as SYDVKM. Trimming removed 3 bases from V and 2 bases from J; junction bases left unmatched: 9. The CDR3: CASSFGTGAGINTEAFF. The CDR3 region has the DNA TGTGCCAGCAGTTTCGGGACAGGGGCGGGGATTAACACTGAAGCTTTCTTT.

The rearrangement joins TRBV27 to TRBJ1-1; 8 bases are a match to TRBD1. The length of the CDR3 is 16 residues. V lost 5 bases to trimming and J lost 1 base; unmatched junction nucleotides: 9. The germline gives CDR1 MNHEY, CDR2 SMNVEV (reference sequence). The CDR3 protein is CASSPLPGQGNTEAFF. CDR3 nucleotide sequence: TGTGCCAGCAGTCCTCTCCCAGGACAGGGGAACACTGAAGCTTTCTTT.